Listed here are 23 T cell receptor beta chains from one sample, sequenced in a study of shared clonotypes between healthy human individuals. Produced via immunoSEQ multiplex PCR; TCRdb's table is partial and in-frame only. The repertoire holds 700,000 or so clones, with roughly 70% as singletons. The sequencing sample was made of memory CD4+ T cells sorted from blood. Subset denoted: CD45RA-negative fraction. The source of these receptors is a young woman in good health.

On this clone: This could be a read error, since a much larger clone is one nucleotide away. Other DNA variants within this sample encode the same CDR3. The V and J genes are TRBV5-1 and TRBJ2-1, with D perhaps matching TRBD2 (6 bases). Germline V gene lookup returns CDR1 SGHRS and CDR2 YFSETQ. This CDR3 has 14 residues. The germline V and J ends were trimmed by 1 base and 4 bases, with 9 bases remaining between them. The CDR3 protein is CASSLSGAYNEQFF. The CDR3 nucleotides read TGCGCCAGCAGCTTGTCGGGAGCGTACAATGAGCAGTTCTTC.

CDR3 sequence: CATRLRTGHTEAFF. The CDR3 DNA is TGTGCCACTAGGTTAAGGACAGGGCACACTGAAGCTTTCTTT. This sequence joins TRBV27 and TRBJ1-1, with TRBD1 matching over 8 bases. This CDR3 has 14 amino acids. Germline V lookup: CDR1 MNHEY, CDR2 SMNVEV (reference sequence). The V and J ends lost 10 bases and 3 bases, in that order; junction bases with no gene match: 10.

The chain uses TRBV2 and TRBJ2-3; D gene unclear. The V and J ends lost 5 bases and 5 bases respectively, with 8 bases between them. This CDR3 contains 12 residues. Germline V lookup: CDR1 SNHLY, CDR2 FYNNEI. The CDR3 DNA reads TGTGCCAGCAGTCTTACCCTAGATACGCAGTATTTT. Translation: CASSLTLDTQYF.

This clone has only a few counts. Being one base from a much bigger clone, this may be a read error. Additional DNA sequences in this sample encode the identical CDR3. V usage is TRBV30 and J usage is TRBJ1-3; no clear D gene. Trimming cost V 2 bases and J 2 bases, with 1 base left between them. The CDR3 consists of 11 residues. The germline V gene has CDR1 GTSNPN and CDR2 SVGIG (reference sequence). The CDR3 here is CAWSTGNTIYF. In nucleotides, the CDR3 is TGTGCCTGGAGTACTGGAAACACCATATATTTT.

The gene calls are TRBV6-5 and TRBJ2-5; 13 bases line up with TRBD2. This CDR3 contains 14 residues. Looked up from germline, CDR1 is MNHEY and CDR2 is SVGAGI. V gave up 7 bases and J gave up 3 bases; unmatched junction bases: 2. In DNA, the CDR3 is TGTGCCAGCAACGGACTAGCGGGGGAAGAGACCCAGTACTTC. This codes for CASNGLAGEETQYF.

This clone was seen just once. The CDR3 nucleotides are TGTGCCAGCATCGGGGTAGATGAGGCACAAGAGACCCAGTACTTC. Protein product: CASIGVDEAQETQYF. This rearrangement joins TRBV5-8 to TRBJ2-5, with D perhaps TRBD2 (5 bases). V was clipped by 6 bases and J by 2 bases, with 17 bases between them. The length of the CDR3 is 15 residues. The germline CDR1 and CDR2 sequences are SGHTS and YDEGEE. The full variable domain, with the rest looked up from reference TRBV5-8 and TRBJ2-5, is EAGVTQSPTHLIKTRGQQATLRCSPISGHTSVYWYQQALGLGLQFLLWYDEGEERNRGNFPPRFSGRQFPNYSSELNVNALELEDSALYLCASIGVDEAQETQYFGPGTRLLVL.

This clone was detected a few times. The genes are TRBV7-2 and TRBJ1-2; D might be TRBD1 (6 bases). Deletions cut 4 bases from V and 5 bases from J, with 14 bases between. Germline V CDR1 and CDR2: SGHTA, FQGNSA. The CDR3 runs 14 residues. CDR3 residues: CASSSGVGPYGYTF. For the CDR3, the DNA is TGTGCCAGCAGCTCAGGGGTCGGACCTTATGGCTACACCTTC.

The chain employs TRBV30 and TRBJ1-6; 7 bases fit TRBD1. After removal of 0 bases from V and 8 bases from J, the junction contained 19 bases not matched to a gene. The V gene's germline CDR1 is GTSNPN and CDR2 SVGIG (reference sequence). The CDR3 is made up of 19 amino acids. CDR3 loop: CAWSVGIGLPGGKDSPLHF. CDR3 bases: TGTGCCTGGAGTGTAGGGATCGGTCTTCCAGGGGGGAAGGATTCACCCCTCCACTTT.

The chain joins TRBV10-2 to TRBJ1-5; D call uncertain. The CDR3 extends over 12 amino acids. The V end lost 3 bases, the J end lost 5 bases, and 5 bases lay between the germline ends. Germline CDR1 reads WSHSY; CDR2 reads SAAADI. The CDR3 region is CASSDLHQPQHF. DNA of the CDR3: TGCGCCAGCAGTGATCTCCATCAGCCCCAGCATTTT.

This clone has a count of ten or more. The CDR3 region has the DNA TGTGCCAGCTCACCCCAAGGGTCCTACAATGAGCAGTTCTTC. It yields the protein CASSPQGSYNEQFF. J is TRBJ2-1 and V is TRBV18; D unclear. This CDR3 comprises 14 residues. Germline V gene data show CDR1 as KGHSH and CDR2 as LQKENI. Trimming took 3 bases from V and 1 from J, leaving 7 bases between them.

This chain joins TRBV5-4 and TRBJ1-2, with D maybe TRBD1 (6 bases). Per the germline V gene, CDR1 is SGHNT and CDR2 is YYREEE (reference sequence). This CDR3 is 14 amino acids long. V lost 3 bases to trimming and J lost 4 bases, with 13 bases between them. CDR3 coding DNA: TGTGCCAGCAGCTCCCGGACAGAGTCCTATGGCTACACCTTC. This encodes CASSSRTESYGYTF.

J is TRBJ2-5 and V is TRBV7-2; 9 bases are a match to TRBD2. Germline CDR1 reads SGHTA; CDR2 reads FQGNSA. This CDR3 has 16 residues. V dropped 5 bases and J dropped 1; count of bases not matched to a gene: 8. CDR3 sequence (DNA): TGTGCCAGCAGCCTAACCGGGACTAGCAGCCAAGAGACCCAGTACTTC. It translates to CASSLTGTSSQETQYF.

The rearrangement uses TRBV7-7 and TRBJ2-2; a weak D match, TRBD2 (6 bases). The germline V and J ends were trimmed by 1 base and 2 bases, with 8 bases remaining between them. CDR3 size: 15 residues. The germline CDR1 and CDR2 sequences are SSHAT and FNYEAQ (reference sequence). The CDR3: CASSLGGVNTGELFF. The CDR3 DNA reads as TGTGCCAGCAGCTTAGGGGGGGTAAACACCGGGGAGCTGTTTTTT.

On this clone itself: A far larger clone is a single base away, which makes a read error likely. The rearrangement joins TRBV6-4 to TRBJ1-2; 7 nucleotides line up with TRBD1. The germline V gene has CDR1 MRHNA and CDR2 SNTAGT. This CDR3 is 13 amino acids long. V lost 6 bases and J lost 2; bases outside the gene matches: 3. This chain's CDR3 is CASSRDRNYGYTF. For the CDR3, the DNA is TGTGCCAGCAGCCGGGACAGAAACTATGGCTACACCTTC.

The rearrangement uses TRBV7-8 and TRBJ2-2; 10 bases agree with TRBD2. Per the germline V gene, CDR1 is SGHVS and CDR2 is FQNEAQ. Losses at the gene ends were 5 bases for V and 2 bases for J; bases not matched to a gene: 17. The CDR3 spans 20 residues. CDR3 in amino acids: CASSPRASGSVRVNTGELFF. DNA of the CDR3: TGTGCCAGCAGCCCCCGAGCTAGCGGGAGTGTAAGGGTAAACACCGGGGAGCTGTTTTTT.

There are a few counts of this clone. CDR3 in DNA: TGTGCCTGGAGTGAAGACAGGGTGAACACTGAAGCTTTCTTT. Its protein product is CAWSEDRVNTEAFF. This rearrangement joins TRBV30 to TRBJ1-1; 7 bases fit TRBD1. The CDR3 consists of 14 residues. Per germline, CDR1 GTSNPN and CDR2 SVGIG (reference sequence). The junction had 2 bases not matched to a gene; V was cut back by 1 base and J by 0 bases.

The chain employs TRBV7-9 and TRBJ1-4; the D gene is possibly TRBD1 (5 bases). Germline V gene lookup returns CDR1 SEHNR and CDR2 FQNEAQ (reference sequence). The CDR3 sequence is 15 residues long. The V end was cut by 5 bases, the J end by 5 bases, with 15 bases between. The CDR3 loop is CASSPSDRGNEKLFF. The DNA of the CDR3 is TGTGCCAGCAGCCCTTCGGACCGGGGGAATGAAAAACTGTTTTTT.

The J gene is TRBJ2-7, the V gene TRBV18; 12 nucleotides agree with TRBD2. CDR1 is KGHSH and CDR2 is LQKENI in the germline V gene. CDR3 size: 15 residues. V was pared by 3 bases and J by 1 base, with 1 base of the junction left unmatched. CDR3 loop: CASSPLAGGSYEQYF. The CDR3 DNA sequence: TGTGCCAGCTCACCCCTAGCGGGAGGGTCCTACGAGCAGTACTTC.

The gene calls are TRBV28 and TRBJ1-2, with a tentative D call TRBD1 (6 bases). The germline V and J ends were trimmed by 5 bases and 5 bases, with 12 bases remaining between them. CDR3 length: 13 residues. Germline CDR1 is MDHEN and CDR2 is SYDVKM. This CDR3 reads CASSVGGRYGYTF. As DNA, the CDR3 is TGTGCCAGCAGTGTCGGGGGGCGGTATGGCTACACCTTC.

The chain employs TRBV2 and TRBJ2-1, with D perhaps matching TRBD2 (6 bases). With 4 bases removed from V and 5 bases from J, the gap between germline ends came to 21 bases. CDR3 length: 17 amino acids. Germline V gene lookup returns CDR1 SNHLY and CDR2 FYNNEI. Here the CDR3 reads CASSAYSGLGGNNEQFF. CDR3 in DNA: TGTGCCAGCAGTGCCTACTCTGGTCTGGGAGGAAACAATGAGCAGTTCTTC.

This clone has ten or more counts. The CDR3 sequence: CASNPGQYNEQFF. CDR3 DNA sequence: TGTGCCAGCAATCCGGGACAGTACAATGAGCAGTTCTTC. The chain combines TRBV2 with TRBJ2-1, with 7 bases fitting TRBD1. This CDR3 contains 13 residues. The germline V gene encodes CDR1 SNHLY and CDR2 FYNNEI. V dropped 7 bases and J dropped 4; count of bases not matched to a gene: 4.

This clone has more than one count but fewer than ten. Here the CDR3 reads CASSQGALQPQHF. The CDR3 DNA reads TGTGCCAGTAGCCAGGGGGCTCTTCAGCCCCAGCATTTT. The chain combines TRBV19 with TRBJ1-5, with TRBD1 matching over 8 bases. There are 13 residues in the CDR3. Germline V CDR1 and CDR2: LNHDA, SQIVND (reference sequence). Germline trimming cut 6 bases from V and 6 bases from J; bases unmatched to any gene: 4.

This clone has a handful of counts. The chain carries TRBV5-1 and TRBJ2-3, with 8 bases that match TRBD1. The CDR3 spans 17 residues. Germline assignment: CDR1 SGHRS and CDR2 YFSETQ. The J segment lost 2 bases and the V segment lost 1 base, leaving 9 bases of the junction unmatched. For the CDR3, the DNA is TGCGCCAGCAGCTTGTCCGGGGCAGGGGGCTACACAGATACGCAGTATTTT. Its translation: CASSLSGAGGYTDTQYF.